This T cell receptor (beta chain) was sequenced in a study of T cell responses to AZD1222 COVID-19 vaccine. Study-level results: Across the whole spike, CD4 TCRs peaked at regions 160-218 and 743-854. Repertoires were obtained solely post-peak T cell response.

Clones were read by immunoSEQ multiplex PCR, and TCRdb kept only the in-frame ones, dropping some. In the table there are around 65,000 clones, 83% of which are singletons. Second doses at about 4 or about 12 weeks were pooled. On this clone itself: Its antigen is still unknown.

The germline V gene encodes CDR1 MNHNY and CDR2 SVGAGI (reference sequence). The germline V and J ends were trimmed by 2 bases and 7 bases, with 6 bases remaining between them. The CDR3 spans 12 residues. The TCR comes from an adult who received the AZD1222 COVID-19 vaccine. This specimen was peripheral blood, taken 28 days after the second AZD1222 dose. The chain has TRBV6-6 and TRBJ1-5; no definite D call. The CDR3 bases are TGTGCCAGCAGTTACGTTGAACAGCCCCAGCATTTT. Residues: CASSYVEQPQHF.